The TCR beta chain described here comes from a study of Graves' ophthalmopathy and Graves' hyperthyroidism. For repertoire sequencing, the TCR beta CDR3 regions were amplified from RNA transcripts. An opening RT-PCR round employed HTBI primers and preceded a second-round multiplex PCR. A single record per CDR3 protein comes from TCRdb applying MiXCR to the multiplex PCR reads. The sample includes 1 million to 1.3 million distinct CDR3 sequences, about two fifths of them seen just once. This clonotype was seen at least ten times. The antigen remains undetermined. At one end, the junction sequence differs from germline, possibly due to a read error. Study results and caveats: Ophthalmopathy and stable hyperthyroidism were discriminated by a 13-signature model, with roughly 86% sensitivity and around 81% specificity. Ophthalmopathy progression was predicted by the model at 60% to 71% sensitivity and about 79% specificity. Appearing in blood as well were most expanded thyroid clonotypes above 0.001 frequency.

Looked up from germline, CDR1 is MNHEY and CDR2 is SVGAGI. CDR3 length equals 12 residues. Certain patients, namely those with other autoimmune diseases, uncontrolled infections, pregnancy or lactation, were excluded. Sequenced material: peripheral blood or thyroid tissue (not recorded which). The receptor was isolated from an adult man with Graves' hyperthyroidism. The rearrangement links TRBV6-5 to TRBJ1-2; 8 bases line up with TRBD1. CDR3 DNA sequence: TGTGTCAGCATCCCAGGGGGCGGTGGCTACACCTTC. Its protein product is CVSIPGGGGYTF.